This TCR beta chain was observed in a study of T-cell reconstitution after alpha-beta-depleted transplantation in children. A TCRbeta library incorporating unique molecular identifiers was prepared. TCRdb itself ran the PCR reads through MiXCR, one entry per CDR3 protein. The sample carries 400,000 to 500,000 distinct CDR3 sequences, roughly 11% recorded once. The V end was cut by 1 base, the J end by 9 bases, with 10 bases between. This CDR3 is 14 amino acids long. Looked up from germline, CDR1 is SGHVS and CDR2 is FQNEAQ. Material: PBMCs from the stem cell graft donor, obtained from the stem cell graft. The chain recombines TRBV7-8 with TRBJ1-6, with D possibly TRBD1 on 5 matching bases. The receptor was derived from a human donor who donated a stem cell graft to a child with acute myeloid leukemia. The CDR3 region has the DNA TGTGCCAGCAGCTTAGTAGGGGAGGGTTCACCCCTCCACTTT. Protein: CASSLVGEGSPLHF.